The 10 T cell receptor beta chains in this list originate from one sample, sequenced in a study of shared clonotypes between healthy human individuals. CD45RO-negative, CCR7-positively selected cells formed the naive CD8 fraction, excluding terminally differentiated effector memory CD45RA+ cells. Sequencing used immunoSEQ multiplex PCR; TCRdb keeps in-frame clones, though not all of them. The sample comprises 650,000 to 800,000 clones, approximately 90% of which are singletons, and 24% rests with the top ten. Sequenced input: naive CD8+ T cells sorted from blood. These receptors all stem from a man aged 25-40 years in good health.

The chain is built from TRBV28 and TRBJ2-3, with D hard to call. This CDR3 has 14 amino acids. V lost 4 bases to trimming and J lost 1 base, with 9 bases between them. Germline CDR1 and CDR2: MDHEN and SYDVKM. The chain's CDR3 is CASSSLSGTDTQYF. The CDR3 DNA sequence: TGTGCCAGCAGTTCCCTCTCCGGCACAGATACGCAGTATTTT.

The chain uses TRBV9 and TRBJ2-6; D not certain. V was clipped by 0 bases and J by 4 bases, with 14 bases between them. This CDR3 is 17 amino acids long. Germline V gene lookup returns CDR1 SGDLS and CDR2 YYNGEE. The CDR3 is CASSVVSRPGGANVLTF. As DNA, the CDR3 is TGTGCCAGCAGCGTAGTTAGCCGGCCTGGAGGGGCCAACGTCCTGACTTTC.

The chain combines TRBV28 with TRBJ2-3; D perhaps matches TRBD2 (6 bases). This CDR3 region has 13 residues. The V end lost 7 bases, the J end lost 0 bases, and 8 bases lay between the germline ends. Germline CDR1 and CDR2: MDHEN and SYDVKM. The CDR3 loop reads CASMDYSTDTQYF. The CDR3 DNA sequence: TGTGCCAGCATGGACTATAGCACAGATACGCAGTATTTT.

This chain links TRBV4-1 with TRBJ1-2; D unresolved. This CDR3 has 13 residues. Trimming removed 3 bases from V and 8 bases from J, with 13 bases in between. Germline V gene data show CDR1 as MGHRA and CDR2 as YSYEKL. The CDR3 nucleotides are TGCGCCAGCAGCCACGCCCGAGTGATAGGCTACACCTTC. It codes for CASSHARVIGYTF.

The CDR3: CASSYLHNEKLFF. CDR3 sequence (DNA): TGTGCCAGCAGTTACTTACATAATGAAAAACTGTTTTTT. The chain is built from TRBV6-5 and TRBJ1-4; D not certain. Trimming shortened V by 1 base and J by 4 bases, and 4 bases separated the two germline ends. CDR3 size: 13 residues. CDR1 and CDR2 from the germline V gene are MNHEY and SVGAGI.

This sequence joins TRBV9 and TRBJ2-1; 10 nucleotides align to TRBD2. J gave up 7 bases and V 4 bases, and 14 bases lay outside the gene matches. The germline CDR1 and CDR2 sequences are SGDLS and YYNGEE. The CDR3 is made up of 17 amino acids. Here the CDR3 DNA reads TGTGCCAGCAGCCTCAGTCCTAGCGGGAGCCAAAGGAATGAGCAGTTCTTC. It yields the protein CASSLSPSGSQRNEQFF.

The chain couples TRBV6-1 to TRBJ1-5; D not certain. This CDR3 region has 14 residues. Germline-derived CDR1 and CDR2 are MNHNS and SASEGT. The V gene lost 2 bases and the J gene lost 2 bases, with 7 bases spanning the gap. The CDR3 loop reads CASSESWGNQPQHF. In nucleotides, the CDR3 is TGTGCCAGCAGTGAATCATGGGGCAATCAGCCCCAGCATTTT.

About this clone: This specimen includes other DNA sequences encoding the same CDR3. The CDR3 nucleotides read TGTGCCAGCAGCTTAGTAGGCGAGACCCAGTACTTC. It translates to CASSLVGETQYF. The genes are TRBV11-2 and TRBJ2-5; D is uncertain. The CDR3 contains 12 residues. The germline V and J ends were trimmed by 1 base and 5 bases, with 5 bases remaining between them. Germline V CDR1 and CDR2: SGHAT, FQNNGV.

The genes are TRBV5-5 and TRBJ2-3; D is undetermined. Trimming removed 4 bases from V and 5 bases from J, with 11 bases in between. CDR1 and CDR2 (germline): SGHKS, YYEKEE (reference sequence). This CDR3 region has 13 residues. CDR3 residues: CASSVPPGDTQYF. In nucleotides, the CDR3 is TGTGCCAGCAGCGTCCCCCCGGGAGATACGCAGTATTTT.

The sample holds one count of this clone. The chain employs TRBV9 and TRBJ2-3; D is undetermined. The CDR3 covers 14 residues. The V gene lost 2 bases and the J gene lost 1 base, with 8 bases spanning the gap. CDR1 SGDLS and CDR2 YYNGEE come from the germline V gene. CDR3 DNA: TGTGCCAGCAGCGTTAACGGGCGCACAGATACGCAGTATTTT. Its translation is CASSVNGRTDTQYF.